This TCR beta chain comes out of a study of beta chain features in type 1 diabetes. Regarding the study as a whole: Compared with healthy donors, patients appeared to share more similar naive, central memory and regulatory TCRB repertoires.

In the case of this clone: Antigen unknown.

The authors reverse transcribed all of the isolated RNA, so sequencing captured expressed TCRB transcripts. TCRdb keeps only in-frame clones here, not all; method: immunoSEQ multiplex PCR. The data show fewer than 30,000 clones, nearly 70% seen once. Germline values: CDR1 WNHNN, CDR2 SYGVQD (reference sequence). The CDR3 contains 13 residues. The V gene lost 7 bases and the J gene lost 2 bases, with 11 bases spanning the gap. The chain recombines TRBV10-1 with TRBJ1-1; D may be TRBD1 (5 bases). The receptor was isolated from a woman aged 40 to 50 in good health. Sequencing input: Tregs from blood. The CDR3 region is CASKSTENTEAFF. CDR3 DNA sequence: TGCGCCAGCAAATCGACAGAAAACACTGAAGCTTTCTTT.